Given below is one TCR beta chain in context. The data are from a study of blood T cell repertoires in COVID-19. Authors' processing steps: Reference gene primer amplification gave estimated nucleated cell counts. Only in-frame clones appear in the TCRdb table, and some are missing; sequencing was by immunoSEQ multiplex PCR. The DNA was the basis for D and trimming; V, J and clone size are from that table. The sample contains 140,000 to 150,000 clones, roughly 90% of which appear only once. The CDR3 length is 13 residues. CDR1 is SGHTA, CDR2 FQGNSA, per germline. Trimming pared 6 bases from V and 2 bases from J, leaving 10 bases between. Participants came from 24 US areas, aged about 18 to 95 years. Cohorts were assigned according to the clinical history that participants reported.

This receptor was identified in a woman in her twenties or thirties with acute COVID-19. The J gene is TRBJ1-2, the V gene TRBV7-2, with D uncertain. Sequencing was carried out using PBMCs or T cells enriched from blood (not recorded which). CDR3 amino acids: CASRKELNYGYTF. The CDR3 region has the DNA TGTGCCAGCAGGAAGGAGTTAAACTATGGCTACACCTTC.